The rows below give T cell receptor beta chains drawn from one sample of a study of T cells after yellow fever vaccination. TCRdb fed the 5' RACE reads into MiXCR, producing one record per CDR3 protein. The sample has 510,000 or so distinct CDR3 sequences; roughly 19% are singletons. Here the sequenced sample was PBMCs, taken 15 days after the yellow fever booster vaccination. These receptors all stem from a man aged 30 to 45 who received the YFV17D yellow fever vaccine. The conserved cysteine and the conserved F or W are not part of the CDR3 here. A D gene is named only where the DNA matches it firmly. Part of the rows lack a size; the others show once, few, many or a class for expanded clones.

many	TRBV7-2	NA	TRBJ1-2	ASSLAAGNGYT
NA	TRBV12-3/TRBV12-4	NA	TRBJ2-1	ASRGSLDNEQF
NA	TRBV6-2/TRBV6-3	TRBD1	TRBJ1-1	ASSVRDRGRGTEAF
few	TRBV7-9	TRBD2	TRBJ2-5	ASSLGVAGRETQY
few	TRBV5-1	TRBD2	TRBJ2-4	ASAGLAGVEDIQY
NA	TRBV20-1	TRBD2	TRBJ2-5	SARRSSGIETQY
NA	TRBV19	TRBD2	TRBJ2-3	ASRGGGGRTDTQY
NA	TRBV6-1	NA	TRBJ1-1	ASSRRNMNTEAF
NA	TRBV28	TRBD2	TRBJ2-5	ASSLGSSGKETQY
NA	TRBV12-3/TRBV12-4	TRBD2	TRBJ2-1	ASSFRLAGAGSNEQF
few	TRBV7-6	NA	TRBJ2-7	ASSLARGDEQY
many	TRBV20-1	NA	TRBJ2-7	SARGTAYSYEQY
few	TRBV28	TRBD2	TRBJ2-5	ASSLGTSGSGETQY
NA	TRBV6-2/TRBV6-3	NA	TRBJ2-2	ASSGTPGPFSGELF
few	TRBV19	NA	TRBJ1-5	ASSGQWRNQPQH
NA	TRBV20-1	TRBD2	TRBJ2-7	SELGLAIYEQY
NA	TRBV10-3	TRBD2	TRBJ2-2	AISGFGRSGELF
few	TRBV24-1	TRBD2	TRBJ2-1	ATSEIRGLAPYNEQF
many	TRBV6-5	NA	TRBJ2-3	ASRRIEGPGTQY
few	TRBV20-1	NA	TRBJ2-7	SARDTPGLPREQY
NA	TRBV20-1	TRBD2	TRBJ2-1	SAHRGLVINEQF
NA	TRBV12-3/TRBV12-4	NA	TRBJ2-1	ASSTPSRAQF
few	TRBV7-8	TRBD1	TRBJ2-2	ASSLAGTGNTGELF
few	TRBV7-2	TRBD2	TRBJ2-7	ASSDTGLGYEQY
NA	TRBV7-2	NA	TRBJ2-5	ASSLGGGYGETQY
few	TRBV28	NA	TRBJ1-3	ASSFLGDSGNTIY
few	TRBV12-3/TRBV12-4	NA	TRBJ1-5	ASSLLAGREPQH
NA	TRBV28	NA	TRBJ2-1	ASSRPPSVNEQF
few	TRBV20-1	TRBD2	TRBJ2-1	SPWTSRSEQF
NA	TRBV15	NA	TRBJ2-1	ATSRGLLEQF
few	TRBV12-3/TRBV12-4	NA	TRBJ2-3	ASRVGTGTQY
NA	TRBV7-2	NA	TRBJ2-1	ASGPKTYYNEQF
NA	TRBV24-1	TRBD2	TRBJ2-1	ATSDIAGASSYNEQF
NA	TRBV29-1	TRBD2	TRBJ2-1	SGLAGGRNEQF
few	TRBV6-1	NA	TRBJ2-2	ASIQGTGTGELF
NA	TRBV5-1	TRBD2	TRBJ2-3	AIETSPATDTQY
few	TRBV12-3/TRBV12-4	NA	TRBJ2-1	ASTPREGIGVNEQF
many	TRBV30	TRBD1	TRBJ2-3	AWSTGQAGDTQY
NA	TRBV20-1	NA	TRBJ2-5	SAGPGSQETQY
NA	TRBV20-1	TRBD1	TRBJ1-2	SARGTGTEYGYT
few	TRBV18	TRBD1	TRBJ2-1	ASSPPAGQGANNEQF
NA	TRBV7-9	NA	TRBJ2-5	ASSRLRDIVRETQY
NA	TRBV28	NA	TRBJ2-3	ASSFVGDTQY
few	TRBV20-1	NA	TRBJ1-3	SGRGDAGNTIY
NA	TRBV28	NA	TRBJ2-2	ASSFYRITGELF
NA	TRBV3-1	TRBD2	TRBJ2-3	ASSVTPGLAGDKDTQY
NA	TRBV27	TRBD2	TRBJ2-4	ASSLGLGGNIQY
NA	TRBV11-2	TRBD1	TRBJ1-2	ASIKGGTGGLYGYT
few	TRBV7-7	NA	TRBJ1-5	ASSQGYDQPQH
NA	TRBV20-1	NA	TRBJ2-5	SATNLIESRFQETQY
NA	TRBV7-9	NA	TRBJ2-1	ASNQGWNEQF
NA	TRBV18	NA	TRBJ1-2	ASSSLTGRPDGYT
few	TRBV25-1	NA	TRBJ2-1	ASSELRYNEQF
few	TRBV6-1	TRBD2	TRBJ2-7	ASGTPGTSGYEQY
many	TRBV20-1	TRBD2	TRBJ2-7	SASTPAGGVYEQY
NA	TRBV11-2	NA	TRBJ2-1	ASSLVSGVDEQF
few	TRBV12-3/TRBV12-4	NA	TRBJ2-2	ASRPTGNTGELF
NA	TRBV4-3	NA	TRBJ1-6	ASSQAAEGSSPLH
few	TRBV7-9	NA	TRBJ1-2	ASSSRDIGSYGYT